This TCR beta chain stems from a study of T cells in Graves' hyperthyroidism and ophthalmopathy. PBMCs were derived from roughly 10 ml fresh peripheral blood. General study findings and limits: Ophthalmopathy got predicted by the model a median 6.5 months before its onset.

This clonotype came up many times. Its target is unknown. Amplification yielded TCR beta CDR3 regions, with RNA transcripts as the source. The HTBI primer set served for first-round RT-PCR of the TCR CDR3. TCRdb analysed the multiplex PCR reads with MiXCR anew, one entry per CDR3 protein. The sample lists 350,000 to 400,000 distinct CDR3 sequences, approximately 15% seen once, with approximately 29% in the top ten. Trimming pared 0 bases from V and 4 bases from J, leaving 10 bases between. Germline V gene data show CDR1 as GTSNPN and CDR2 as SVGIG (reference sequence). This CDR3 region has 15 residues.

This sequence originates from a woman aged 25 to 39 with Graves' hyperthyroidism. This chain uses TRBV30 with TRBJ2-6; D not resolved. The sequenced sample consisted of blood. CDR3 sequence: CAWSVLGSGANVLTF. DNA of the CDR3: TGTGCCTGGAGTGTACTTGGATCAGGGGCCAACGTCCTGACTTTC.